Following are 16 T cell receptor beta chains from one sample sequenced in a study of blood T cells in healthy people across ages. The authors ran a second PCR of 7 to 11 cycles using a sample-barcoded 5' primer and a J-beta primer mix. MiXCR, run by TCRdb on the 5' RACE reads, gives a single entry per CDR3 protein. The data show some 900,000 distinct CDR3 sequences, about 44% seen once. The sample consisted of blood. Source of these receptors: a man aged 25 to 40 in good health.

V and J are TRBV5-4 and TRBJ2-3; D is perhaps TRBD1 (5 bases). Trimming stripped 5 bases from V and 0 bases from J, with 13 bases between. CDR1 and CDR2 (germline): SGHNT, YYREEE (reference sequence). The CDR3 totals 15 residues. CDR3: CASSSDRRSTDTQYF. CDR3 DNA: TGTGCCAGCAGTTCTGACAGACGAAGCACAGATACGCAGTATTTT.

V and J are TRBV7-9 and TRBJ1-6; TRBD1 matches 7 bases. This CDR3 contains 14 residues. The germline V gene encodes CDR1 SEHNR and CDR2 FQNEAQ (reference sequence). J lost 10 bases, V lost 5 bases, and 8 bases had no gene match. The CDR3 DNA sequence: TGTGCCAGCAGCCAAGCTCAGGGACAGTCACCCCTCCACTTT. Protein: CASSQAQGQSPLHF.

This chain joins TRBV20-1 and TRBJ1-5; 8 bases are a match to TRBD1. CDR3 length: 15 amino acids. Germline assignment: CDR1 DFQATT and CDR2 SNEGSKA (reference sequence). With 5 bases clipped from V and 1 base from J, the junction kept 7 bases outside the gene matches. The CDR3 sequence: CSAFQGARSNQPQHF. CDR3 coding DNA: TGCAGTGCTTTTCAGGGGGCTAGGAGCAATCAGCCCCAGCATTTT.

This sequence joins TRBV12-3 or TRBV12-4 and TRBJ2-2, with 8 bases that match TRBD2. V gave up 3 bases and J gave up 7 bases; unmatched junction bases: 1. The CDR3 loop spans 13 amino acids. This CDR3 reads CASSLTSVGELFF. The CDR3 nucleotides read TGTGCCAGCAGTTTGACTAGCGTCGGGGAGCTGTTTTTT.

This clonotype was seen a few times. This chain links TRBV27 with TRBJ2-3; 10 positions match TRBD1. The CDR3 runs to 15 residues. V shed 5 bases and J 8 bases; nucleotides not matched to a gene: 10. From germline, CDR1 is MNHEY and CDR2 SMNVEV (reference sequence). The CDR3 bases are TGTGCCAGCAGTCCGGACAGGGGGAGGGTCGGTACGCAGTATTTT. Translation gives CASSPDRGRVGTQYF.

The genes are TRBV7-2 and TRBJ1-2; D is possibly TRBD1 (5 bases). Germline loops: CDR1 SGHTA, CDR2 FQGNSA. This CDR3 spans 14 amino acids. Trimming removed 5 bases from V and 3 bases from J, with 13 bases in between. The CDR3 DNA reads TGTGCCAGCAGCCGACAGACAGCGGACTATGGCTACACCTTC. Its translation: CASSRQTADYGYTF.

The chain uses TRBV27 and TRBJ2-3; D remains ambiguous. From germline, CDR1 is MNHEY and CDR2 SMNVEV (reference sequence). This CDR3 comprises 14 residues. V was trimmed by 4 bases and J by 5 bases, leaving 13 bases between them. The CDR3 loop is CASSWRGREDTQYF. CDR3 in DNA: TGTGCCAGCAGTTGGCGAGGCCGAGAAGATACGCAGTATTTT.

The V gene is TRBV30, the J gene TRBJ2-7, with 8 positions matching TRBD1. CDR3 length: 13 amino acids. J was trimmed by 4 bases and V by 5 bases; bases with no gene match: 7. Germline V gives CDR1 GTSNPN, CDR2 SVGIG (reference sequence). DNA of the CDR3: TGTGCCTGGGGACAGGGCTCTGGTTACGAGCAGTACTTC. Its protein is CAWGQGSGYEQYF.

V usage is TRBV5-5 and J usage is TRBJ1-6, with 7 bases identical to TRBD1. Per the germline V gene, CDR1 is SGHKS and CDR2 is YYEKEE (reference sequence). Trimming removed 3 bases from V and 10 bases from J; junction bases left unmatched: 19. CDR3 length: 18 amino acids. CDR3 nucleotides: TGTGCCAGCAGCTCGATCGGAGGAATCAGGGGGGGAAGCTCACCCCTCCACTTT. It encodes CASSSIGGIRGGSSPLHF.

This sequence joins TRBV27 and TRBJ1-2, with TRBD1 as a possible D gene (5 bases). The ends were cut back, 0 bases at V and 8 bases at J, with 19 bases in the middle. Germline CDR1 and CDR2: MNHEY and SMNVEV (reference sequence). The CDR3 is made up of 16 amino acids. DNA of the CDR3: TGTGCCAGCAGTTTATCCCTATCCGGGGGATATAGGGGCTACACCTTC. Its protein is CASSLSLSGGYRGYTF.

This clonotype was observed a single time. The gene calls are TRBV15 and TRBJ2-1; maybe TRBD2 (5 bases). CDR3 length: 17 amino acids. CDR1 is LNHNV and CDR2 is YYDKDF in the germline V gene (reference sequence). V was cut by 0 bases and J by 4 bases, with 16 bases left in between. The CDR3 DNA reads TGTGCCACCAGCAGAGATATTCGGACGCAGCGGTACAATGAGCAGTTCTTC. This sequence encodes CATSRDIRTQRYNEQFF.

The chain joins TRBV13 to TRBJ2-1, with 8 bases matching TRBD2. Germline trimming cut 5 bases from V and 9 bases from J; bases unmatched to any gene: 21. Germline V lookup: CDR1 PRHDT, CDR2 FYEKMQ (reference sequence). The CDR3 loop spans 18 amino acids. CDR3 loop: CASSQLGWGSGESFEQFF. The DNA for the CDR3 is TGTGCCAGCAGCCAGCTAGGGTGGGGTAGCGGGGAGAGTTTTGAGCAGTTCTTC.

V usage is TRBV5-1 and J usage is TRBJ2-1, with 7 bases that match TRBD2. CDR1 and CDR2 from the germline V gene are SGHRS and YFSETQ. With 5 bases clipped from V and 0 bases from J, the junction kept 5 bases outside the gene matches. This CDR3 is 15 amino acids long. The CDR3 sequence: CASRFSGGSYNEQFF. CDR3 bases: TGCGCCAGCAGGTTCTCGGGGGGCTCCTACAATGAGCAGTTCTTC.

DNA of the CDR3: TGTGCCAGCAGTCCCGGGGACCCAGGTTCACCCCTCCACTTT. Protein: CASSPGDPGSPLHF. The chain combines TRBV12-3 or TRBV12-4 with TRBJ1-6; a weak D match, TRBD1 (5 bases). The CDR3 is made up of 14 amino acids. Trimming stripped 5 bases from V and 9 bases from J, with 14 bases between.

The V call is TRBV5-1, the J call TRBJ2-1, with TRBD1 identical over 10 bases. The CDR3 loop spans 15 amino acids. The V and J ends lost 4 bases and 8 bases, in that order; junction bases with no gene match: 9. The germline CDR1 and CDR2 sequences are SGHRS and YFSETQ. The CDR3 DNA reads TGCGCCAGCAGCCCGGGACAGGGGATCGTAGATGAGCAGTTCTTC. Protein: CASSPGQGIVDEQFF.

There are a few counts of this clonotype. J is TRBJ2-5 and V is TRBV29-1; D may be TRBD2 (6 bases). The V gene lost 4 bases and the J gene lost 2 bases, with 14 bases spanning the gap. The CDR3 extends over 14 amino acids. Germline CDR1 and CDR2: SQVTM and ANQGSEA. Written as DNA, the CDR3 is TGCAGCGTTGCTGGGGGGAAGCTTCAAGAGACCCAGTACTTC. Its protein is CSVAGGKLQETQYF.